One sample yielded the 14 T cell receptor beta chains listed below, sequenced in a study of shared clonotypes between healthy human individuals. Data came from immunoSEQ multiplex PCR; TCRdb stores just in-frame clones and leaves some out. Found here are about 2.3 million clones, about nine tenths of them singletons; the top ten hold approximately 0.41%. The material sequenced was naive CD4+ T cells from PBMCs. Subset described: CD45RA+ positively selected. These receptors all come from a man between 18 and 35 years old in good health. Some clones in this sample may be carry-over from other donors' samples.

The chain carries TRBV28 and TRBJ1-2, with D perhaps TRBD1 (6 bases). Trimming took off 7 bases at V and 6 bases at J, with 21 bases between the two ends. This CDR3 region has 15 residues. The germline CDR1 and CDR2 sequences are MDHEN and SYDVKM. The DNA for the CDR3 is TGTGCCAGCAACTTGGTCCCTGGGAACAGGGATGGCTACACCTTC. Protein product: CASNLVPGNRDGYTF.

This clone was counted a single time. The V gene is TRBV28, the J gene TRBJ1-5, with D hard to call. The CDR3 runs 16 residues. Trimming shortened V by 2 bases and J by 4 bases, and 15 bases separated the two germline ends. Germline V CDR1 and CDR2: MDHEN, SYDVKM. This CDR3 reads CASSLGHAIGNQPQHF. For the CDR3, the DNA is TGTGCCAGCAGTTTAGGTCACGCGATCGGTAATCAGCCCCAGCATTTT.

This clone was seen once. J is TRBJ1-2 and V is TRBV19, with D possibly TRBD1 on 6 matching bases. With 2 bases removed from V and 3 bases from J, the gap between germline ends came to 7 bases. The CDR3 runs 13 residues. The germline V gene has CDR1 LNHDA and CDR2 SQIVND (reference sequence). CDR3 amino acids: CASSIQGHYGYTF. DNA of the CDR3: TGTGCCAGTAGTATACAGGGGCACTATGGCTACACCTTC.

The chain employs TRBV30 and TRBJ2-5, with D tentatively TRBD1 or TRBD2 (6 bases each). The J call may be mistaken, given a closer DNA end match to TRBJ2-7. The CDR3 is made up of 12 amino acids. Germline V gene lookup returns CDR1 GTSNPN and CDR2 SVGIG (reference sequence). The CDR3 region is CAWKGGPTEQYF. As DNA, the CDR3 is TGTGCCTGGAAAGGGGGGCCAACCGAGCAGTACTTC.

The rearrangement links TRBV7-9 to TRBJ1-1; no clear D. Looked up from germline, CDR1 is SEHNR and CDR2 is FQNEAQ (reference sequence). The CDR3 runs 14 residues. V lost 8 bases, J lost 6 bases, and 19 bases lay in between. As DNA, the CDR3 is TGTGCCAGCTCATTCACGGGCCCCTCGGCTGAAGCTTTCTTT. It encodes CASSFTGPSAEAFF.

V gene TRBV10-1 combines with J gene TRBJ2-5; 9 positions match TRBD1. The CDR3 runs 18 residues. With V trimmed by 2 bases and J by 5 bases, 15 bases remained unmatched. Per the germline V gene, CDR1 is WNHNN and CDR2 is SYGVQD (reference sequence). The CDR3 loop reads CASSERGLGQGVGETQYF. The CDR3 DNA is TGCGCCAGCAGTGAGCGCGGCCTGGGACAGGGAGTTGGTGAGACCCAGTACTTC.

The genes are TRBV5-4 and TRBJ2-3, with 8 bases aligning to TRBD1. Trimming removed 4 bases from V and 10 bases from J; junction bases left unmatched: 8. The CDR3 covers 13 residues. Germline V CDR1 and CDR2: SGHNT, YYREEE (reference sequence). The CDR3 region is CASSVDRGKAQYF. The CDR3 bases are TGTGCCAGCAGCGTTGACAGGGGAAAGGCGCAGTATTTT.

The chain recombines TRBV28 with TRBJ2-5; 9 nucleotides line up with TRBD1. The V gene end was trimmed by 5 bases and the J gene end by 4 bases; junction bases not matched to a gene: 14. This CDR3 spans 17 amino acids. CDR1 and CDR2 from the germline V gene are MDHEN and SYDVKM. In DNA, the CDR3 is TGTGCCAGCAGTGGAAAGAGGGGACAGGGTTTTCCAGAGACCCAGTACTTC. Translation gives CASSGKRGQGFPETQYF.

This rearrangement joins TRBV6-5 to TRBJ2-3; D gene uncertain. The CDR3 runs to 15 residues. Between the trimmed V and J ends, which lost 2 bases and 1 base, there was a span of 10 bases. The germline gives CDR1 MNHEY, CDR2 SVGAGI. CDR3: CASSYSEDRTDTQYF. The CDR3 DNA reads TGTGCCAGCAGTTACAGTGAGGATCGCACAGATACGCAGTATTTT.

This clone was recorded only once. This chain connects TRBV2 to TRBJ2-1; 13 bases agree with TRBD2. The V segment lost 11 bases and the J segment 7 bases; nucleotides outside the gene matches: 5. The CDR3 consists of 13 residues. The germline CDR1 and CDR2 sequences are SNHLY and FYNNEI. The CDR3 DNA follows: TGTGCCGGGGGACTAGCGGGAATTAATGAGCAGTTCTTC. Its protein product is CAGGLAGINEQFF.

The chain carries TRBV6-5 and TRBJ2-7; possible D gene TRBD2, 5 bases. The CDR3 extends over 13 amino acids. Germline CDR1 and CDR2: MNHEY and SVGAGI. V dropped 6 bases and J dropped 3 bases, with 12 bases sitting between them. For the CDR3, the DNA is TGTGCCAGCAGACGACACGGGGACTACGAGCAGTACTTC. It translates to CASRRHGDYEQYF.

The chain couples TRBV5-6 to TRBJ2-5, with D unclear. The V and J ends lost 4 bases and 7 bases respectively, with 20 bases between them. CDR3 length: 15 amino acids. Germline V gene lookup returns CDR1 SGHDT and CDR2 YYEEEE. CDR3 nucleotide sequence: TGTGCCAGCAGCCGGTTTCAGCCCTCCCACGCGACCCAGTACTTC. The encoded protein is CASSRFQPSHATQYF. The whole variable domain, filled in from reference TRBV5-6 and TRBJ2-5, reads DAGVTQSPTHLIKTRGQQVTLRCSPKSGHDTVSWYQQALGQGPQFIFQYYEEEERQRGNFPDRFSGHQFPNYSSELNVNALLLGDSALYLCASSRFQPSHATQYFGPGTRLLVL.

The chain recombines TRBV7-2 with TRBJ1-2, with 8 positions matching TRBD1. Germline-derived CDR1 and CDR2 are SGHTA and FQGNSA. The J segment lost 0 bases and the V segment lost 5 bases, leaving 5 bases of the junction unmatched. The CDR3 has 15 residues. The CDR3 spells CASSRTGPSNYGYTF. CDR3 sequence (DNA): TGTGCCAGCAGCCGGACAGGGCCCTCTAACTATGGCTACACCTTC. Full variable domain (outside the CDR3, taken from reference TRBV7-2 and TRBJ1-2): GAGVSQSPSNKVTEKGKDVELRCDPISGHTALYWYRQSLGQGLEFLIYFQGNSAPDKSGLPSDRFSAERTGGSVSTLTIQRTQQEDSAVYLCASSRTGPSNYGYTFGSGTRLTVV.

The rearrangement links TRBV6-5 to TRBJ1-5; D not resolved. Germline CDR1 and CDR2: MNHEY and SVGAGI. CDR3 length: 15 residues. V lost 0 bases, J lost 3 bases, and 9 bases lay in between. DNA of the CDR3: TGTGCCAGCAGTTACTCGATAAGCTCCAATCAGCCCCAGCATTTT. It specifies CASSYSISSNQPQHF.